These 26 T cell receptor beta chains were sequenced from one sample in a study of blood T cell repertoires in COVID-19. Clones were sequenced by immunoSEQ multiplex PCR, and TCRdb holds only the in-frame ones, with some missing. The sample lists about 140,000 clones, around 87% occurring once. Sequenced: peripheral blood. The origin of the receptors is a human donor in a cohort sampled during active COVID-19.

J is TRBJ2-5 and V is TRBV5-5; 13 positions agree with TRBD2. The germline V gene has CDR1 SGHKS and CDR2 YYEKEE (reference sequence). The CDR3 consists of 18 residues. V lost 4 bases and J lost 2; bases outside the gene matches: 11. The CDR3 bases are TGTGCCAGCAGCGTAAGACTAGCGGGAGGTGGGGTTCAAGAGACCCAGTACTTC. Its protein is CASSVRLAGGGVQETQYF.

This sequence joins TRBV9 and TRBJ2-1; D may be TRBD1 (6 bases). The CDR3 has 15 amino acids. V dropped 1 base and J dropped 3 bases, with 11 bases sitting between them. Germline CDR1 SGDLS, CDR2 YYNGEE. In DNA form, the CDR3 reads TGTGCCAGCAGCGTAACAGGGAAGAACTACAATGAGCAGTTCTTC. It translates to CASSVTGKNYNEQFF.

The V and J genes are TRBV11-2 and TRBJ2-3; D gene unclear. CDR1 and CDR2 (germline): SGHAT, FQNNGV. V lost 3 bases and J 0 bases, leaving 7 bases between the germline ends. The CDR3 has 14 residues. The CDR3 loop reads CASSFTYSTDTQYF. In DNA form, the CDR3 reads TGTGCCAGCAGCTTCACTTATAGCACAGATACGCAGTATTTT.

This sequence joins TRBV19 and TRBJ1-5; D gene ambiguous. V lost 9 bases and J lost 6, with 9 bases in between. The CDR3 is 11 amino acids. The germline V gene has CDR1 LNHDA and CDR2 SQIVND (reference sequence). CDR3 bases: TGTGCCAGCGGGGTGGCTCAGCCCCAGCATTTT. Its translation: CASGVAQPQHF.

This clone was recorded once. The chain couples TRBV28 to TRBJ2-1, with TRBD1 identical over 9 bases. Germline values: CDR1 MDHEN, CDR2 SYDVKM. J lost 7 bases, V lost 7 bases, and 8 bases had no gene match. The CDR3 has 14 amino acids. CDR3 sequence (DNA): TGTGCCAGCAAGACCGGGACAGGGTGGAATGAGCAGTTCTTC. It encodes CASKTGTGWNEQFF.

The chain recombines TRBV12-3 or TRBV12-4 with TRBJ1-5, with D possibly being TRBD1 (6 bases). The DNA matches TRBJ2-3 better at its end, which makes the J call doubtful. This CDR3 region has 13 residues. The CDR3, as DNA: TGTGCCAGCAGTTTAGAGGTCGACAGGCCCCAGTATTTT. Translating gives CASSLEVDRPQYF.

This clone was seen a handful of times. The rearrangement joins TRBV27 to TRBJ1-5; maybe TRBD1 (5 bases). The CDR3 contains 14 residues. The V gene lost 4 bases and the J gene lost 6 bases, with 13 bases spanning the gap. Germline V lookup: CDR1 MNHEY, CDR2 SMNVEV (reference sequence). DNA for the CDR3: TGTGCCAGCAGTTCCCAGGGTAGCCGTCAGCCCCAGCATTTT. Translation gives CASSSQGSRQPQHF.

The chain recombines TRBV6-5 with TRBJ1-1; perhaps TRBD1 as D (6 bases). The germline gives CDR1 MNHEY, CDR2 SVGAGI. The CDR3 loop spans 14 amino acids. V lost 5 bases and J lost 1, with 11 bases in between. In DNA, the CDR3 is TGTGCCAGCAGTCAACAGGGTAGGAACACTGAAGCTTTCTTT. Protein product: CASSQQGRNTEAFF.

The V gene is TRBV28, the J gene TRBJ2-7; 13 positions match TRBD2. The CDR3 has 15 residues. V shed 6 bases and J 4 bases; nucleotides not matched to a gene: 6. Looked up from germline, CDR1 is MDHEN and CDR2 is SYDVKM. Here the CDR3 DNA reads TGTGCCAGCAGGGTAGGACTAGCGGGAGTATACGAGCAGTACTTC. This sequence encodes CASRVGLAGVYEQYF.

The gene calls are TRBV28 and TRBJ2-7, with 7 bases fitting TRBD1. Losses at the gene ends were 3 bases for V and 4 bases for J; bases not matched to a gene: 3. The germline CDR1 and CDR2 sequences are MDHEN and SYDVKM. CDR3 length equals 13 residues. The chain's CDR3 is CASSLATGYEQYF. The CDR3 DNA reads as TGTGCCAGCAGTTTGGCGACAGGGTACGAGCAGTACTTC.

The chain employs TRBV2 and TRBJ1-6, with 7 bases lining up with TRBD1. Germline lookup yields CDR1 SNHLY and CDR2 FYNNEI. This CDR3 has 14 residues. Germline trimming cut 5 bases from V and 8 bases from J; bases unmatched to any gene: 6. The CDR3 DNA reads as TGTGCCAGCAGTAACAGGGACAGAGATTCACCCCTCCACTTT. As protein: CASSNRDRDSPLHF.

The genes are TRBV15 and TRBJ1-5; unclear D gene. Trimming left V 0 bases short and J 7 bases short, with 10 bases between. The CDR3 totals 14 residues. Germline CDR1 reads LNHNV; CDR2 reads YYDKDF (reference sequence). CDR3: CATSRDFNIQPQHF. The CDR3 bases are TGTGCCACCAGCAGAGATTTTAATATCCAGCCCCAGCATTTT. Supplemented by reference TRBV15 and TRBJ1-5, the full variable domain reads DAMVIQNPRYQVTQFGKPVTLSCSQTLNHNVMYWYQQKSSQAPKLLFHYYDKDFNNEADTPDNFQSRRPNTSFCFLDIRSPGLGDTAMYLCATSRDFNIQPQHFGDGTRLSIL.

The sample holds a few counts of this clone. J is TRBJ2-7 and V is TRBV19, with 11 nucleotides matching TRBD2. The V gene's germline CDR1 is LNHDA and CDR2 SQIVND (reference sequence). The CDR3 spans 14 residues. V was clipped by 8 bases and J by 3 bases; unmatched bases: 6. DNA of the CDR3: TGTGCCAGTTCACTAGCGGGAGTGTTCTACGAGCAGTACTTC. Its protein product is CASSLAGVFYEQYF. Complete variable domain (other parts from reference TRBV19 and TRBJ2-7): DGGITQSPKYLFRKEGQNVTLSCEQNLNHDAMYWYRQDPGQGLRLIYYSQIVNDFQKGDIAEGYSVSREKKESFPLTVTSAQKNPTAFYLCASSLAGVFYEQYFGPGTRLTVT.

The chain couples TRBV27 to TRBJ2-2; TRBD2 matches at 8 bases. The CDR3 loop spans 12 amino acids. The germline CDR1 and CDR2 sequences are MNHEY and SMNVEV (reference sequence). J was trimmed by 7 bases and V by 10 bases; bases with no gene match: 5. The CDR3 DNA follows: TGTGCCACCGGGAGGGATAACGGGGAGCTGTTTTTT. Translated, it gives CATGRDNGELFF.

The chain combines TRBV28 with TRBJ1-1, with TRBD1 as a possible D gene (6 bases). This CDR3 comprises 15 residues. Looked up from germline, CDR1 is MDHEN and CDR2 is SYDVKM. V lost 1 base, J lost 4 bases, and 13 bases lay in between. This chain's CDR3 is CASSLLGGARTEAFF. The CDR3 DNA is TGTGCCAGCAGTTTATTAGGGGGGGCTCGCACTGAAGCTTTCTTT.

The J gene is TRBJ1-1, the V gene TRBV7-3; tentative D call: TRBD1 (6 bases). Trimming took off 2 bases at V and 6 bases at J, with 19 bases between the two ends. Germline CDR1 reads SGHTA; CDR2 reads FQGTGA. The length of the CDR3 is 16 residues. In nucleotides, the CDR3 is TGTGCCAGCAGCTTATTAGTTCGTCAGGGGATTTCTGAAGCTTTCTTT. Its protein is CASSLLVRQGISEAFF.

V is TRBV14 and J is TRBJ2-5; the match to TRBD2 covers 8 bases. V was pared by 4 bases and J by 4 bases, with 8 bases of the junction left unmatched. Germline lookup yields CDR1 SGHDN and CDR2 FVKESK. The CDR3 runs to 15 residues. In DNA, the CDR3 is TGTGCCAGCAGCCCCTTCGGGGGGGCCAGAGAGACCCAGTACTTC. It is translated as CASSPFGGARETQYF.

The rearrangement links TRBV7-6 to TRBJ2-7; the D gene is possibly TRBD1 (6 bases). The V end was cut by 1 base, the J end by 2 bases, with 12 bases between. Germline-derived CDR1 and CDR2 are SGHVS and FNYEAQ. The CDR3 consists of 15 residues. CDR3 nucleotide sequence: TGTGCCAGCAGCTTAGGAGGCAGGGGCCCCTACGAGCAGTACTTC. This encodes CASSLGGRGPYEQYF.

The J gene is TRBJ2-3, the V gene TRBV25-1; the D is unclear. Germline V gene data show CDR1 as MGHDK and CDR2 as SYGVNS. The CDR3 loop spans 13 amino acids. V lost 0 bases to trimming and J lost 4 bases, with 5 bases between them. The CDR3 DNA follows: TGTGCCAGCAGTGAATACGGTGCAGATACGCAGTATTTT. As protein: CASSEYGADTQYF.

The rearrangement joins TRBV14 to TRBJ2-5, with TRBD2 matching 10 bases. Trimming at V came to 0 bases and at J to 5 bases, leaving 9 bases not matched to a gene. CDR1 is SGHDN and CDR2 is FVKESK in the germline V gene. This CDR3 spans 17 amino acids. CDR3 in amino acids: CASSQDRGLADVETQYF. As DNA, the CDR3 is TGTGCCAGCAGCCAAGATAGAGGACTAGCGGATGTGGAGACCCAGTACTTC.

The chain combines TRBV19 with TRBJ2-3, with TRBD2 identical over 9 bases. Germline V gene sequence: CDR1 LNHDA, CDR2 SQIVND (reference sequence). Trimming removed 5 bases from V and 4 bases from J; junction bases left unmatched: 7. This CDR3 is built from 15 residues. The CDR3 bases are TGTGCCAGTAGTTTCGCGGGAGGGTTGGCAGATACGCAGTATTTT. This gives the protein CASSFAGGLADTQYF.

The chain has TRBV12-2 and TRBJ2-2; TRBD2, the table's D call, lacks a check against the DNA. TRBV12-2 represents a pseudogene. This CDR3 comprises 14 residues. In DNA, the CDR3 is TGTGCAAGTCGCTTCGGACTAGCGGCCGGGGAGCTGTTTTTT. Translation: CASRFGLAAGELFF.

This rearrangement joins TRBV19 to TRBJ2-7; 7 bases are shared with TRBD2. The CDR3 runs to 13 residues. Germline V lookup: CDR1 LNHDA, CDR2 SQIVND (reference sequence). Germline trimming cut 7 bases from V and 5 bases from J; bases unmatched to any gene: 8. The CDR3, as DNA: TGTGCCAGTACCTACGGACTAGGGGACGAGCAGTACTTC. Its protein is CASTYGLGDEQYF. The entire variable domain, with the rest obtained from reference TRBV19 and TRBJ2-7, is as follows: DGGITQSPKYLFRKEGQNVTLSCEQNLNHDAMYWYRQDPGQGLRLIYYSQIVNDFQKGDIAEGYSVSREKKESFPLTVTSAQKNPTAFYLCASTYGLGDEQYFGPGTRLTVT.

The chain links TRBV6-2 or TRBV6-3 to TRBJ2-7; D is possibly TRBD1 (8 bases). This CDR3 has 19 residues. Germline V CDR1 and CDR2: MNHEY, SVGEGT. V gave up 2 bases and J gave up 3 bases, with 26 bases separating them. Here the CDR3 reads CASSYPPGGRTGGDYEQYF. In nucleotides, the CDR3 is TGTGCCAGCAGTTACCCCCCCGGGGGGAGAACAGGGGGTGACTACGAGCAGTACTTC.

This rearrangement joins TRBV12-3 or TRBV12-4 to TRBJ2-3; D unclear. CDR3 length: 12 residues. Trimming removed 6 bases at V and 0 bases at J, with 4 bases between. CDR3 DNA sequence: TGTGCCAGCAGAACTAGCACAGATACGCAGTATTTT. Translating it yields CASRTSTDTQYF.

This chain connects TRBV20-1 to TRBJ2-5; tentative D call: TRBD2 (5 bases). The CDR3 length is 11 residues. CDR1 is DFQATT and CDR2 is SNEGSKA in the germline V gene (reference sequence). CDR3 sequence: CTCDREGTQYF. The CDR3 DNA reads TGCACATGCGACCGGGAAGGGACCCAGTACTTC.